The 2 T cell receptor beta chains listed next were all sequenced from one sample in a study of blood T cell repertoires in COVID-19. The method was immunoSEQ multiplex PCR; TCRdb's version includes in-frame clones alone and lacks a portion of them. This sample has fewer than 130,000 clones, with about 88% found just once. The specimen was peripheral blood. These receptor sequences come from a woman in her 50s with acute or convalescent COVID-19.

The V and J genes are TRBV29-1 and TRBJ2-1, with a possible D match to TRBD2 (6 bases). Between the trimmed V and J ends, which lost 7 bases and 7 bases, there was a span of 17 bases. CDR1 SQVTM and CDR2 ANQGSEA come from the germline V gene. This CDR3 has 13 amino acids. CDR3 in DNA: TGCAGCGCCTCGGGACTGGGGGAAAATGAGCAGTTCTTC. Translated: CSASGLGENEQFF.

The chain links TRBV7-9 to TRBJ2-5; 8 nucleotides line up with TRBD1. After removal of 2 bases from V and 3 bases from J, the junction contained 17 bases not matched to a gene. CDR1 SEHNR and CDR2 FQNEAQ come from the germline V gene (reference sequence). The CDR3 is 19 amino acids. This CDR3 is CASSLRGTGPRSGEETQYF. The DNA for the CDR3 is TGTGCCAGCAGCTTAAGAGGGACAGGCCCCAGGTCGGGGGAAGAGACCCAGTACTTC.